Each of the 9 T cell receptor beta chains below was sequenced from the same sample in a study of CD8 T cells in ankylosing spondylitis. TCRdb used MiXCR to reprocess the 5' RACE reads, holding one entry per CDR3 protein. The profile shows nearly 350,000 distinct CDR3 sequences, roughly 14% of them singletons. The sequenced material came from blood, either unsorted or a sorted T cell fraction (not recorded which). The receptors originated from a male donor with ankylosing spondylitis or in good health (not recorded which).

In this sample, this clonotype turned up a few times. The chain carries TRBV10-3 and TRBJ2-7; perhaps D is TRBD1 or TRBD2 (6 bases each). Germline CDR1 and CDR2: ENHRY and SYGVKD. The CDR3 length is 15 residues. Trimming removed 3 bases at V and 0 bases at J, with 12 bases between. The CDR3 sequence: CAISDPGGNSYEQYF. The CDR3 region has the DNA TGTGCCATCAGTGACCCCGGGGGCAACTCCTACGAGCAGTACTTC.

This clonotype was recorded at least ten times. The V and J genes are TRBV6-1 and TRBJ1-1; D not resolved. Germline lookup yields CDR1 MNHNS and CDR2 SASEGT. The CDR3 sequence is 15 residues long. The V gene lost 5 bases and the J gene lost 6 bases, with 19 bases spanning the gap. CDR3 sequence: CASSRADAGLAEAFF. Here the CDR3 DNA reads TGTGCCAGCAGTCGCGCGGACGCAGGATTGGCTGAAGCTTTCTTT.

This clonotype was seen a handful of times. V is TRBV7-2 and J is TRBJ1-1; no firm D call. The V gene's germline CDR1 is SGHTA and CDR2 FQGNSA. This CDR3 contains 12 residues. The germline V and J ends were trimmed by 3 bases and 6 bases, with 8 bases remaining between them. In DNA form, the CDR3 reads TGTGCCAGCAGCTTGAAGCGCTCTGAAGCTTTCTTT. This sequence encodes CASSLKRSEAFF.

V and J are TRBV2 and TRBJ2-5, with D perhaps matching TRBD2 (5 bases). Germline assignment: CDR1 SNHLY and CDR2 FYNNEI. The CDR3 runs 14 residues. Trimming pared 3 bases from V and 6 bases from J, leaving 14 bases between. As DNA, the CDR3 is TGTGCCAGCAGTGAGTTGCTAGCAGAGAAGACCCAGTACTTC. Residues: CASSELLAEKTQYF.

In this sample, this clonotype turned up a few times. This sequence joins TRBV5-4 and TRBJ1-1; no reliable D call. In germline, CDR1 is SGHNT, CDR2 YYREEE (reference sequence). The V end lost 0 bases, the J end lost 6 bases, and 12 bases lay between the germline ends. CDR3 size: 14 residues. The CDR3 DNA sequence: TGTGCCAGCAGCTTGGAAAGGAGGCGAGCTGAAGCTTTCTTT. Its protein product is CASSLERRRAEAFF. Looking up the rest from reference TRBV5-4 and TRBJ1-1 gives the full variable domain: ETGVTQSPTHLIKTRGQQVTLRCSSQSGHNTVSWYQQALGQGPQFIFQYYREEENGRGNFPPRFSGLQFPNYSSELNVNALELDDSALYLCASSLERRRAEAFFGQGTRLTVV.

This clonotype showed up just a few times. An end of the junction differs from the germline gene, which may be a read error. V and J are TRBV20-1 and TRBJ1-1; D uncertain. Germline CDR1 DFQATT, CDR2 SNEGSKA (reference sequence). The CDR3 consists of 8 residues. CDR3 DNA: TGTGGGATCGGACGGGCTTTCTTT. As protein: CGIGRAFF.

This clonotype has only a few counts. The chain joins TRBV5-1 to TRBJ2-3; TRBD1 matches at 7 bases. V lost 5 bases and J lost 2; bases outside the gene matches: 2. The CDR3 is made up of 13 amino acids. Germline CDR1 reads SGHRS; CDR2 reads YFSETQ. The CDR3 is CASRQGPTDTQYF. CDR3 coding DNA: TGCGCCAGCAGACAGGGGCCCACAGATACGCAGTATTTT.

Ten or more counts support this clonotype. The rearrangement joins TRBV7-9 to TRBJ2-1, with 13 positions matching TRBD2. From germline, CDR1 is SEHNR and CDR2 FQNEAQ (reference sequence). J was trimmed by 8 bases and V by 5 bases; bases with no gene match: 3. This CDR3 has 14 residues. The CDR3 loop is CASSLGLAGDEQFF. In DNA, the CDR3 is TGTGCCAGCAGCCTAGGACTAGCGGGGGATGAGCAGTTCTTC. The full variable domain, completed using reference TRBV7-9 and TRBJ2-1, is DTGVSQNPRHKITKRGQNVTFRCDPISEHNRLYWYRQTLGQGPEFLTYFQNEAQLEKSRLLSDRFSAERPKGSFSTLEIQRTEQGDSAMYLCASSLGLAGDEQFFGPGTRLTVL.

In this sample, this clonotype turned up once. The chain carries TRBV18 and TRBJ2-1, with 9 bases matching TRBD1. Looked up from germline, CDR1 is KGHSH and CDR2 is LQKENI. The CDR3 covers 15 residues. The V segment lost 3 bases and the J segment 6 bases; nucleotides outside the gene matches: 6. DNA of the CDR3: TGTGCCAGCTCACCGGACAGGGGATATACCAATGAGCAGTTCTTC. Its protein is CASSPDRGYTNEQFF.